The sequence of this T cell receptor beta chain was determined in a study of CD8 T cells in ankylosing spondylitis. Study outcomes and limitations: Typical of ankylosing spondylitis blood, it appeared, was a TCR beta motif of eight highly homologous variants.

A note on this clonotype: The antigen remains unidentified.

TCRdb re-called the 5' RACE reads through MiXCR, storing one row per CDR3 protein. The sample includes around 250,000 distinct CDR3 sequences, roughly 32% seen only once; the top ten take about 4.2%. Trimming cost V 6 bases and J 7 bases; bases outside gene matches: 17. Per germline, CDR1 SEHNR and CDR2 FQNEAQ (reference sequence). CDR3 length: 17 residues. The origin of this receptor is a male donor with ankylosing spondylitis or in good health (not recorded which). Source material: blood, either unsorted or a sorted T cell fraction (not recorded which). The genes are TRBV7-9 and TRBJ1-2, with 10 bases matching TRBD1. As DNA, the CDR3 is TGTGCCAGCAGACCAGCGGTTGCCGGGACAGGGGTTGGTGGCTACACCTTC. Protein sequence: CASRPAVAGTGVGGYTF.